This T cell receptor (beta chain) is from a study of cytomegalovirus exposure and HLA in healthy donors. Study-wide results and limits: Confirmation was obtained in vitro that a few CMV-associated chains are specific for CMV antigens. Apart from CMV serostatus, no immune exposure information was available.

Regarding this clone: Antigen unknown.

The PCR used 60 Vbeta and 13 Jbeta primers. Clones were sequenced by immunoSEQ multiplex PCR, and TCRdb holds only the in-frame ones, with some missing. The table includes around 100,000 clones, more than 70% detected once. The germline V gene has CDR1 SGHTA and CDR2 FQGNSA. This CDR3 region has 14 residues. Between the trimmed V and J ends, which lost 0 bases and 2 bases, there was a span of 6 bases. Sequencing was carried out using PBMCs. The V gene is TRBV7-2, the J gene TRBJ2-3, with no clear D. This clonotype was obtained from a male donor in good health and CMV-seropositive. CDR3 DNA sequence: TGTGCCAGCAGCTTAGCGCCGGTCACAGATACGCAGTATTTT. This translates into CASSLAPVTDTQYF.